These 29 T cell receptor beta chains share one sample of origin, sequenced in a study of sequential checkpoint blockade in melanoma (dated by TCRdb to the late 2010s). The library came from the immunoSEQ multiplex PCR assay. TCRdb carries this immuneACCESS record with in-frame sequences only. Its versions omit some clonotypes, under half of them owing to an unresolved V gene in the studies checked, with the rest unexplained. Here the sample has more than 25,000 clones; around 90% occur a single time. The biggest ten clones account for 14% of the sample. What this sample's treatment or condition label stands for: randomized to nivolumab then ipilimumab (arm A) or the reverse (arm B). The sequencing used CD8+ T cells sorted from blood (inferred from file names), collected from a patient given nivolumab and ipilimumab in sequence. The receptor source for this set is a human donor with melanoma.

The chain couples TRBV4-1 to TRBJ1-1; 10 bases fit TRBD1. CDR3 length equals 13 residues. Germline values: CDR1 MGHRA, CDR2 YSYEKL. J lost 8 bases, V lost 3 bases, and 3 bases had no gene match. The CDR3 sequence is CASSQGQGYEAFF. Here the CDR3 DNA reads TGCGCCAGCAGCCAGGGACAGGGGTACGAAGCTTTCTTT.

In DNA form, the CDR3 reads TGTGCCAGCAGTTACTCCCGGACAGGGGGATTTCAGCCCCAGCATTTT. This translates into CASSYSRTGGFQPQHF. The chain uses TRBV7-3 and TRBJ1-5, with 10 bases aligning to TRBD1. The CDR3 length is 16 residues. Germline V gene lookup returns CDR1 SGHTA and CDR2 FQGTGA. V shed 6 bases, J shed 6 bases, and the junction held 11 bases outside the gene matches.

The rearrangement links TRBV13 to TRBJ2-1; 14 bases are shared with TRBD2. Germline V CDR1 and CDR2: PRHDT, FYEKMQ (reference sequence). The CDR3 is 16 amino acids. V shed 1 base, J shed 9 bases, and the junction held 5 bases outside the gene matches. CDR3 sequence: CASSLETSGRAIEQFF. Here the CDR3 DNA reads TGTGCCAGCAGCTTAGAGACTAGCGGGAGGGCCATTGAGCAGTTCTTC.

The gene calls are TRBV25-1 and TRBJ1-1, with no clear D. Trimming pared 6 bases from V and 11 bases from J, leaving 10 bases between. The length of the CDR3 is 10 residues. Germline CDR1 and CDR2: MGHDK and SYGVNS. CDR3 in DNA: TGTGCCAGCAGGGGTCACGGGGCTTTCTTT. As protein: CASRGHGAFF.

The CDR3 loop reads CASSLALRDRGGKLFF. The DNA for the CDR3 is TGTGCCAGCAGCTTAGCGCTACGGGACAGGGGGGGAAAACTGTTTTTT. This sequence joins TRBV7-6 and TRBJ1-4; 11 bases agree with TRBD1. The CDR3 totals 16 residues. V gave up 0 bases and J gave up 10 bases; unmatched junction bases: 7. Looked up from germline, CDR1 is SGHVS and CDR2 is FNYEAQ.

V and J are TRBV5-5 and TRBJ1-2, with TRBD1 matching over 9 bases. CDR1 is SGHKS and CDR2 is YYEKEE in the germline V gene (reference sequence). This CDR3 has 13 amino acids. Unmatched junction bases numbered 8, after V lost 4 bases and J lost 10 bases. The CDR3 coding sequence is TGTGCCAGCAGCCAGGGGACAGGGCCTTCCTACACCTTC. Amino acid sequence: CASSQGTGPSYTF.

J is TRBJ1-1 and V is TRBV28; possibly TRBD1 for D (6 bases). In germline, CDR1 is MDHEN, CDR2 SYDVKM. V was pared by 2 bases and J by 6 bases, with 13 bases between. The CDR3 runs 14 residues. In DNA form, the CDR3 reads TGTGCCAGCAGTTTAGTGTGGGGGCGTGCTGAAGCTTTCTTT. Residues: CASSLVWGRAEAFF. The variable domain in full, with the rest retrieved from reference TRBV28 and TRBJ1-1, is DVKVTQSSRYLVKRTGEKVFLECVQDMDHENMFWYRQDPGLGLRLIYFSYDVKMKEKGDIPEGYSVSREKKERFSLILESASTNQTSMYLCASSLVWGRAEAFFGQGTRLTVV.

V usage is TRBV4-1 and J usage is TRBJ1-1, with D perhaps matching TRBD1 (5 bases). The V end was cut by 4 bases, the J end by 4 bases, with 13 bases between. This CDR3 spans 14 amino acids. Germline CDR1 MGHRA, CDR2 YSYEKL. CDR3 amino acids: CASSLPGGSTEAFF. The DNA for the CDR3 is TGCGCCAGCAGCCTTCCCGGGGGGAGCACTGAAGCTTTCTTT.

The rearrangement links TRBV16 to TRBJ1-1; D is unresolved. The V end was cut by 1 base, the J end by 3 bases, with 12 bases between. The CDR3 extends over 15 amino acids. Germline CDR1 KGHSY, CDR2 FQNENV. CDR3 in amino acids: CASSQLAGQDTEAFF. For the CDR3, the DNA is TGTGCCAGCAGCCAATTGGCAGGCCAGGACACTGAAGCTTTCTTT.

The chain has TRBV19 and TRBJ2-7; D remains unclear. Trimming shortened V by 5 bases and J by 1 base, and 12 bases separated the two germline ends. Looked up from germline, CDR1 is LNHDA and CDR2 is SQIVND (reference sequence). The CDR3 length is 14 residues. Here the CDR3 DNA reads TGTGCCAGTAGTCCCCAGACTTCGTCCTACGAGCAGTACTTC. Amino acids: CASSPQTSSYEQYF.

The chain couples TRBV5-6 to TRBJ1-2; D perhaps matches TRBD1 (6 bases). From germline, CDR1 is SGHDT and CDR2 YYEEEE. The CDR3 has 13 residues. Trimming shortened V by 4 bases and J by 8 bases, and 15 bases separated the two germline ends. The CDR3 bases are TGTGCCAGCAGCATGACAGGACTCTGGGGCTACACCTTC. It is translated as CASSMTGLWGYTF.

The V call is TRBV6-6, the J call TRBJ2-5, with 7 nucleotides matching TRBD2. CDR3 length: 16 amino acids. The junction had 15 bases not matched to a gene; V was cut back by 6 bases and J by 5 bases. Germline V gene data show CDR1 as MNHNY and CDR2 as SVGAGI (reference sequence). In nucleotides, the CDR3 is TGTGCCAGCAGCTCCGGGATCCTAGCGGAGGGGGAGACCCAGTACTTC. It yields the protein CASSSGILAEGETQYF.

V usage is TRBV25-1 and J usage is TRBJ2-5; 9 bases agree with TRBD1. The germline CDR1 and CDR2 sequences are MGHDK and SYGVNS. J was trimmed by 6 bases and V by 4 bases; bases with no gene match: 12. The CDR3 extends over 16 amino acids. The CDR3 sequence: CASSGPRDRVRQTQYF. The DNA for the CDR3 is TGTGCCAGCAGTGGCCCCCGGGACAGGGTCCGTCAGACCCAGTACTTC.

V usage is TRBV27 and J usage is TRBJ1-2, with D possibly TRBD1 on 5 matching bases. Per germline, CDR1 MNHEY and CDR2 SMNVEV (reference sequence). The CDR3 covers 15 residues. V lost 5 bases to trimming and J lost 3 bases, with 16 bases between them. The CDR3 spells CASSRGLLPDYGYTF. Here the CDR3 DNA reads TGTGCCAGCAGTAGGGGCTTGCTACCTGACTATGGCTACACCTTC.

By sample fraction, this clone is medium-sized. The J gene is TRBJ2-7, the V gene TRBV7-9; D is possibly TRBD2 (6 bases). Trimming left V 0 bases short and J 7 bases short, with 7 bases between. The CDR3 loop spans 12 amino acids. Germline values: CDR1 SEHNR, CDR2 FQNEAQ (reference sequence). DNA of the CDR3: TGTGCCAGCAGCTTAGCGGGACTTGAGCAGTACTTC. Its protein product is CASSLAGLEQYF.

This chain uses TRBV11-2 with TRBJ2-5; D is possibly TRBD1 (5 bases). Deletions cut 5 bases from V and 1 base from J, with 14 bases between. The CDR3 length is 15 residues. Per the germline V gene, CDR1 is SGHAT and CDR2 is FQNNGV. Here the CDR3 reads CASSPRGSIQETQYF. The CDR3 DNA sequence: TGTGCCAGCAGCCCAAGGGGCAGTATCCAAGAGACCCAGTACTTC.

This clone was seen a few times. The V call is TRBV5-6, the J call TRBJ2-1; 8 bases line up with TRBD2. The V gene end was trimmed by 0 bases and the J gene end by 6 bases; junction bases not matched to a gene: 8. Per germline, CDR1 SGHDT and CDR2 YYEEEE. The CDR3 runs 16 residues. DNA of the CDR3: TGTGCCAGCAGCTTGGACGGGGGGGTTAATAGCAATGAGCAGTTCTTC. Its translation is CASSLDGGVNSNEQFF.

This chain links TRBV27 with TRBJ2-7; 8 bases are shared with TRBD2. Trimming cost V 4 bases and J 3 bases; bases outside gene matches: 8. Germline lookup yields CDR1 MNHEY and CDR2 SMNVEV (reference sequence). This CDR3 comprises 15 residues. CDR3 sequence: CASSSGTRAFYEQYF. In DNA form, the CDR3 reads TGTGCCAGCAGTTCCGGGACTAGGGCTTTCTACGAGCAGTACTTC.

The chain recombines TRBV9 with TRBJ2-2; D not certain. Germline-derived CDR1 and CDR2 are SGDLS and YYNGEE. Trimming cost V 5 bases and J 8 bases, with 13 bases left between them. The CDR3 is 13 amino acids. The CDR3 bases are TGTGCCAGCAGTGCACTTGACGGGGGGGAGCTGTTTTTT. As protein: CASSALDGGELFF.

This clone was found once. The chain links TRBV6-4 to TRBJ2-7; D possibly corresponds to TRBD1 (6 bases). V lost 3 bases and J 6 bases, leaving 9 bases between the germline ends. This CDR3 spans 12 amino acids. Germline CDR1 MRHNA, CDR2 SNTAGT. The CDR3 nucleotides are TGTGCCAGCAGTGAACCAGGGGTCGAGCAGTACGTC. It encodes CASSEPGVEQYV.

This chain uses TRBV9 with TRBJ2-2, with D perhaps TRBD1 (5 bases). Germline V gene data show CDR1 as SGDLS and CDR2 as YYNGEE. This CDR3 is built from 15 residues. The V and J ends lost 4 bases and 0 bases respectively, with 10 bases between them. In nucleotides, the CDR3 is TGTGCCAGCAGCCCAGGGCCTCCGAACACCGGGGAGCTGTTTTTT. Encoded protein: CASSPGPPNTGELFF.

This clone was seen a handful of times. Here the CDR3 DNA reads TGTGCCAGCAGCCCGAGGCCGGGGAACTATGGCTACACCTTC. Amino acid sequence: CASSPRPGNYGYTF. The gene calls are TRBV28 and TRBJ1-2; no clear D. The length of the CDR3 is 14 residues. The germline V and J ends were trimmed by 6 bases and 2 bases, with 13 bases remaining between them. Germline CDR1 reads MDHEN; CDR2 reads SYDVKM.

The chain carries TRBV28 and TRBJ2-3; 7 positions match TRBD1. Per germline, CDR1 MDHEN and CDR2 SYDVKM. The CDR3 consists of 18 residues. The junction had 13 bases not matched to a gene; V was cut back by 4 bases and J by 0 bases. Written as DNA, the CDR3 is TGTGCCAGCAGTTCCCCACTGACAGGGTTGGTTAGCACAGATACGCAGTATTTT. It specifies CASSSPLTGLVSTDTQYF.

This rearrangement joins TRBV4-3 to TRBJ2-5; tentatively, D is TRBD2 (5 bases). V dropped 6 bases and J dropped 5 bases, with 19 bases sitting between them. The CDR3 runs to 15 residues. The germline V gene has CDR1 LGHNA and CDR2 YSLEER. The CDR3 protein is CASSRKALGGETQYF. DNA of the CDR3: TGCGCCAGCAGTAGAAAAGCCCTCGGCGGGGAGACCCAGTACTTC.

This clone showed up just once. Within the sample, other DNA sequences also encode this same CDR3. This chain links TRBV4-1 with TRBJ1-1; no firm D call. The length of the CDR3 is 11 residues. With 1 base removed from V and 8 bases from J, the gap between germline ends came to 5 bases. CDR1 is MGHRA and CDR2 is YSYEKL in the germline V gene. The CDR3, as DNA: TGCGCCAGCAGCCAAGGAGGGGAAGCTTTCTTT. Residues: CASSQGGEAFF.

This chain joins TRBV9 and TRBJ1-5; TRBD1 aligns across 7 bases. The CDR3 totals 15 residues. The germline CDR1 and CDR2 sequences are SGDLS and YYNGEE. V shed 3 bases, J shed 1 base, and the junction held 4 bases outside the gene matches. CDR3 sequence (DNA): TGTGCCAGCAGCGGACAGGGTAGGAGCAATCAGCCCCAGCATTTT. It is translated as CASSGQGRSNQPQHF.

The chain carries TRBV2 and TRBJ2-7; D remains unclear. V lost 7 bases to trimming and J lost 1 base, with 5 bases between them. Per germline, CDR1 SNHLY and CDR2 FYNNEI. The CDR3 sequence is 11 residues long. CDR3: CASIASYEQYF. CDR3 sequence (DNA): TGTGCCAGCATCGCGTCCTACGAGCAGTACTTC.

This clone was detected only a few times. The chain uses TRBV10-2 and TRBJ1-4; D unresolved. Germline V lookup: CDR1 WSHSY, CDR2 SAAADI. V lost 3 bases and J lost 8, with 13 bases in between. The CDR3 spans 14 residues. CDR3 coding DNA: TGCGCCAGCAGTGAACTTGGGAGCCAAGAAAAACTGTTTTTT. Translating gives CASSELGSQEKLFF.

This rearrangement joins TRBV9 to TRBJ1-1; 7 bases are a match to TRBD1. V was clipped by 4 bases and J by 4 bases; unmatched bases: 4. The CDR3 is made up of 13 amino acids. Germline CDR1 SGDLS, CDR2 YYNGEE. The CDR3 sequence is CASSLTGVTEAFF. The CDR3 DNA sequence: TGTGCCAGCAGCCTTACAGGGGTCACTGAAGCTTTCTTT.